This is a list of T cell receptor beta chains from one sample in a study of T cell responses to AZD1222 COVID-19 vaccine. Assay: immunoSEQ multiplex PCR; the TCRdb copy retains only in-frame clones and omits some. The sample has 150,000 to 250,000 clones; roughly 92% are singletons. The material was peripheral blood, obtained 28 days after the second AZD1222 dose. These receptor sequences come from an adult who received the AZD1222 COVID-19 vaccine. The CDR3 runs from the conserved cysteine through the conserved F or W. Fields, in order: clone size, V gene, J gene, D gene, CDR3 protein, CDR3 DNA. D genes are given only for firm matches. Expanded clones are given a class, and other clones once, few, many or no size at all.

>-|TRBV5-4|TRBJ1-4|-
CASSPGPTTEKLFF
TGTGCCAGCAGCCCAGGGCCCACTACCGAAAAACTGTTTTTT
>-|TRBV28|TRBJ1-2|-
CASSLLQGSANYGYTF
TGTGCCAGCAGTTTACTACAGGGCTCGGCTAACTATGGCTACACCTTC
>-|TRBV6-5|TRBJ1-1|-
CASRVDLGGISEAFF
TGTGCCAGCAGGGTGGACCTAGGGGGGATCTCTGAAGCTTTCTTT
>once|TRBV3-1/TRBV3-2|TRBJ2-3|-
CASSQDPGSDTQYF
TGTGCCAGCAGCCAAGATCCAGGGTCAGATACGCAGTATTTT
>-|TRBV19|TRBJ1-1|-
CASSAYESSEAFF
TGTGCCAGCTCAGCTTACGAGAGCTCTGAAGCTTTCTTT
>once|TRBV6-1|TRBJ2-2|-
CASSDSSGAAGTGELFF
TGTGCCAGCAGTGATTCGTCGGGCGCCGCTGGCACCGGGGAGCTGTTTTTT
>-|TRBV19|TRBJ1-5|-
CASSMTDHQPQHF
TGTGCCAGTAGTATGACAGATCATCAGCCCCAGCATTTT
>-|TRBV5-6|TRBJ2-5|-
CASSLFQGTETQYF
TGTGCCAGCAGCTTGTTCCAGGGGACAGAGACCCAGTACTTC
>-|TRBV6-5|TRBJ2-5|-
CASSKTVQETQYF
TGTGCCAGCTCTAAAACAGTCCAAGAGACCCAGTACTTC
>once|TRBV5-1|TRBJ1-2|TRBD1
CASSWDSYGYTF
TGCGCCAGCAGCTGGGACAGCTATGGCTACACCTTC
>once|TRBV5-5|TRBJ2-7|-
CASSSLLNRYEQYF
TGTGCCAGCAGCTCGTTGCTGAATCGCTACGAGCAGTACTTC